These 14 T cell receptor beta chains were all obtained from the same sample, sequenced in a study of beta chain features in type 1 diabetes. Findings of the study overall: Shorter TCRB CDR3s, moderately but significantly so, marked every one of the four CD4+ subsets in Type 1 diabetes patients.

Expressed TCRB transcripts were sequenced because the entire RNA isolate underwent reverse transcription. Produced via immunoSEQ multiplex PCR; TCRdb's table is partial and in-frame only. The table includes hundreds of thousands of clones, roughly an eighth detected once. Their target antigens are unknown. Sequences were obtained from naive CD4+ T cells from blood. The origin of the receptors is a man between 18 and 35 years old with type 1 diabetes.

As concerns this clone: Other DNA sequences within the sample encode an identical CDR3. The chain is built from TRBV28 and TRBJ1-2; D unresolved. CDR1 and CDR2 from the germline V gene are MDHEN and SYDVKM. This CDR3 spans 11 amino acids. V was trimmed by 9 bases and J by 2 bases, leaving 7 bases between them. CDR3 DNA sequence: TGTGCCAGTTCGGGGAACTATGGCTACACCTTC. Protein product: CASSGNYGYTF.

This clone came up a few times. The V call is TRBV7-2, the J call TRBJ1-2; D gene unclear. Germline CDR1 reads SGHTA; CDR2 reads FQGNSA. This CDR3 region has 13 residues. V lost 5 bases and J 4 bases, leaving 11 bases between the germline ends. The CDR3 here is CASSRDMSYGYTF. CDR3 DNA sequence: TGTGCCAGCAGCCGAGACATGAGCTATGGCTACACCTTC.

This clone was recorded a few times. J is TRBJ1-1 and V is TRBV7-9, with D perhaps TRBD1 (5 bases). This CDR3 contains 12 residues. CDR1 is SEHNR and CDR2 is FQNEAQ in the germline V gene (reference sequence). Trimming left V 6 bases short and J 11 bases short, with 16 bases between. The CDR3 reads CASSSPGGDAFF. The CDR3 nucleotides read TGTGCCAGCAGTTCCCCTGGGGGTGACGCTTTCTTT.

This clone came up a few times. This chain uses TRBV30 with TRBJ1-1; D unclear. The CDR3 sequence is 10 residues long. V was pared by 1 base and J by 11 bases, with 8 bases between. Germline CDR1 GTSNPN, CDR2 SVGIG (reference sequence). CDR3 nucleotide sequence: TGTGCCTGGAGTGGCCACATGGCTTTCTTT. Translating it yields CAWSGHMAFF.

This chain joins TRBV7-9 and TRBJ1-1, with a weak D call TRBD1 (6 bases). This CDR3 has 14 residues. Trimming removed 5 bases at V and 4 bases at J, with 14 bases between. CDR1 is SEHNR and CDR2 is FQNEAQ in the germline V gene (reference sequence). The CDR3 region is CASSPGQGSTEAFF. CDR3 DNA: TGTGCCAGCAGCCCTGGCCAGGGGAGCACTGAAGCTTTCTTT.

This clone was counted a few times. The rearrangement links TRBV5-1 to TRBJ1-4; 9 nucleotides line up with TRBD1. The germline CDR1 and CDR2 sequences are SGHRS and YFSETQ. The V and J ends lost 1 base and 8 bases, in that order; junction bases with no gene match: 9. This CDR3 is built from 16 residues. The CDR3 DNA sequence: TGCGCCAGCAGCTTGATGGTTACAGGGGGCAACGAAAAACTGTTTTTT. Its protein is CASSLMVTGGNEKLFF.

This clone turned up a few times. The J gene is TRBJ1-5, the V gene TRBV10-3; no clear D. V lost 0 bases and J 6 bases, leaving 12 bases between the germline ends. Germline V gene lookup returns CDR1 ENHRY and CDR2 SYGVKD. The CDR3 loop spans 15 amino acids. CDR3 in amino acids: CAISESAVGFQPQHF. In nucleotides, the CDR3 is TGTGCCATCAGTGAGTCGGCGGTGGGTTTTCAGCCCCAGCATTTT.

This clone has only a few counts. The J gene is TRBJ1-1, the V gene TRBV7-9; TRBD1 aligns across 7 bases. With V trimmed by 5 bases and J by 1 base, 7 bases remained unmatched. Germline values: CDR1 SEHNR, CDR2 FQNEAQ (reference sequence). This CDR3 contains 15 residues. The CDR3 sequence is CASSPTGASNTEAFF. The DNA of the CDR3 is TGTGCCAGCAGCCCAACAGGGGCCTCGAACACTGAAGCTTTCTTT. Combining the CDR3 with reference TRBV7-9 and TRBJ1-1 gives the whole variable domain DTGVSQNPRHKITKRGQNVTFRCDPISEHNRLYWYRQTLGQGPEFLTYFQNEAQLEKSRLLSDRFSAERPKGSFSTLEIQRTEQGDSAMYLCASSPTGASNTEAFFGQGTRLTVV.

This clone appeared a few times. The V gene is TRBV29-1, the J gene TRBJ2-3, with 7 bases lining up with TRBD1. CDR1 is SQVTM, CDR2 ANQGSEA, per germline. The junction had 8 bases not matched to a gene; V was cut back by 3 bases and J by 2 bases. This CDR3 region has 15 residues. In DNA, the CDR3 is TGCAGCGTTGAGAAGCACAGGGGAGTCACAGATACGCAGTATTTT. It encodes CSVEKHRGVTDTQYF.

The chain links TRBV5-1 to TRBJ2-7; tentatively, D is TRBD2 (6 bases). V was shortened by 0 bases and J by 9 bases, with 19 bases between the two germline ends. This CDR3 spans 15 amino acids. Germline V lookup: CDR1 SGHRS, CDR2 YFSETQ. The CDR3 protein is CASSLALASTGGQYF. Here the CDR3 DNA reads TGCGCCAGCAGCTTGGCCCTAGCGTCAACCGGCGGGCAGTACTTC.

This clone was counted a few times. The genes are TRBV6-5 and TRBJ2-5; D remains ambiguous. The V gene's germline CDR1 is MNHEY and CDR2 SVGAGI. The CDR3 has 11 residues. Trimming cost V 8 bases and J 4 bases, with 8 bases left between them. The CDR3 nucleotides read TGTGCCAGCGTGGGTCCAGAGACCCAGTACTTC. Translating it yields CASVGPETQYF.

This clone turned up a few times. The chain employs TRBV25-1 and TRBJ1-3; 9 positions agree with TRBD1. The CDR3 has 15 residues. V shed 1 base, J shed 4 bases, and the junction held 2 bases outside the gene matches. Per germline, CDR1 MGHDK and CDR2 SYGVNS. For the CDR3, the DNA is TGTGCCAGCAGTGAATCGGGGACAGGGGGAAACACCATATATTTT. This translates into CASSESGTGGNTIYF.

V usage is TRBV30 and J usage is TRBJ2-1, with 8 bases lining up with TRBD2. Germline CDR1 and CDR2: GTSNPN and SVGIG (reference sequence). With 3 bases clipped from V and 13 bases from J, the junction kept 11 bases outside the gene matches. This CDR3 spans 13 amino acids. CDR3 DNA: TGTGCCTGGAGCTTTACCTCAGCGGGAGCTCAGTTCTTC. It specifies CAWSFTSAGAQFF.

The table lists this clone with a few counts. The CDR3 reads CASSLGRVWNTEAFF. CDR3 nucleotides: TGCGCCAGCTCCCTGGGGCGGGTGTGGAACACTGAAGCTTTCTTT. This sequence joins TRBV4-1 and TRBJ1-1; D may be TRBD1 (5 bases). Germline V CDR1 and CDR2: MGHRA, YSYEKL. The CDR3 spans 15 residues. V was trimmed by 8 bases and J by 1 base, leaving 17 bases between them.